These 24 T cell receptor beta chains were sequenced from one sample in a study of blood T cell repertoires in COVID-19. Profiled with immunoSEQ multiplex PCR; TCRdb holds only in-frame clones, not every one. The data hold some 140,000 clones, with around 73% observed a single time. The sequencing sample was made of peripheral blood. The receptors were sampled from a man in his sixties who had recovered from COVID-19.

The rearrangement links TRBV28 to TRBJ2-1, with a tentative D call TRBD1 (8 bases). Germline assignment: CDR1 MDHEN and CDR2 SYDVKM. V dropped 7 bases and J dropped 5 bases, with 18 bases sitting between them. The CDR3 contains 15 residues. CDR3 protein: CASTEQGGPNNEQFF. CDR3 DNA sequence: TGTGCCAGCACTGAACAGGGGGGGCCTAACAATGAGCAGTTCTTC.

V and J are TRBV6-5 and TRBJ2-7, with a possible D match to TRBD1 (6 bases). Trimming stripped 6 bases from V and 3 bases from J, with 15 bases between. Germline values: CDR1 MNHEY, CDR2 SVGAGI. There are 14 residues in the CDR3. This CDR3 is CASSRTGRIYEQYF. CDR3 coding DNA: TGTGCCAGCAGCCGCACAGGGCGAATCTACGAGCAGTACTTC.

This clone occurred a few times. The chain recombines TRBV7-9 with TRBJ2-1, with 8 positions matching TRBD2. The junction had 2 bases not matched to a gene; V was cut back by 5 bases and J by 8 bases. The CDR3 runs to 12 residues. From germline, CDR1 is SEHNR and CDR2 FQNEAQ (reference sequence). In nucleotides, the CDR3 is TGTGCCAGCAGCCCGGGAGGGGATGAGCAGTTCTTC. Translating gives CASSPGGDEQFF.

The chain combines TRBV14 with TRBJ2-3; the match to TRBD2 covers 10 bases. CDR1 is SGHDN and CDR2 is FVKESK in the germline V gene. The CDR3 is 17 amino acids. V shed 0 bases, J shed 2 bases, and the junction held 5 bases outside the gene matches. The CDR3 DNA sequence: TGTGCCAGCAGCCAAGATCTAGCGGGAGCTCTCACAGATACGCAGTATTTT. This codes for CASSQDLAGALTDTQYF.

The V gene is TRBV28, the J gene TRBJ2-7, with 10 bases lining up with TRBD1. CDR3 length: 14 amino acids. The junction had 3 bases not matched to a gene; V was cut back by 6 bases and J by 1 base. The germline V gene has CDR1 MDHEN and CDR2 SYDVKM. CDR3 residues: CASRGQGSSYEQYF. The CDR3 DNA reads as TGTGCCAGCAGGGGACAGGGGTCTTCCTACGAGCAGTACTTC. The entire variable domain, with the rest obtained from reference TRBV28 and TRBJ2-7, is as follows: DVKVTQSSRYLVKRTGEKVFLECVQDMDHENMFWYRQDPGLGLRLIYFSYDVKMKEKGDIPEGYSVSREKKERFSLILESASTNQTSMYLCASRGQGSSYEQYFGPGTRLTVT.

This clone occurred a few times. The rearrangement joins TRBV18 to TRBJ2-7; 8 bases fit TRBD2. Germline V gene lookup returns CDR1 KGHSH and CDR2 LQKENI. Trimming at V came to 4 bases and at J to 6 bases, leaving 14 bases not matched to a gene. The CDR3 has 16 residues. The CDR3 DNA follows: TGTGCCAGCTCACTTCCTACTAGCGGCCTCTCCCTCGAGCAGTACTTC. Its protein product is CASSLPTSGLSLEQYF. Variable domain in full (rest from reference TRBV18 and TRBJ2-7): NAGVMQNPRHLVRRRGQEARLRCSPMKGHSHVYWYRQLPEEGLKFMVYLQKENIIDESGMPKERFSAEFPKEGPSILRIQQVVRGDSAAYFCASSLPTSGLSLEQYFGPGTRLTVT.

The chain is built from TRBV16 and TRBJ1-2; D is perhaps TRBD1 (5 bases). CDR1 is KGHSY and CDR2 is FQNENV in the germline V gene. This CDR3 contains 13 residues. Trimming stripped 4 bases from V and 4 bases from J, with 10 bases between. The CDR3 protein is CASSPGGGYGYTF. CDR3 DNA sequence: TGTGCCAGCAGCCCCGGGGGGGGCTATGGCTACACCTTC.

The CDR3 DNA reads TGTGCCAGCAGCACCGCGGGGGGAGGGACAGATACGCAGTATTTT. It translates to CASSTAGGGTDTQYF. This chain uses TRBV5-4 with TRBJ2-3; TRBD2 matches at 8 bases. V lost 4 bases, J lost 3 bases, and 7 bases stayed unmatched. The CDR3 is made up of 15 amino acids. Germline assignment: CDR1 SGHNT and CDR2 YYREEE (reference sequence).

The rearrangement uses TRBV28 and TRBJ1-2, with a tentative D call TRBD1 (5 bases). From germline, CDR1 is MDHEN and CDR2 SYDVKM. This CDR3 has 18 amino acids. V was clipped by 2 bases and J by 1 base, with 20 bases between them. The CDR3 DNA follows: TGTGCCAGCAGTTTAAGTGGGGGGGAAGAGAGCTATAACTATGGCTACACCTTC. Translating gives CASSLSGGEESYNYGYTF.

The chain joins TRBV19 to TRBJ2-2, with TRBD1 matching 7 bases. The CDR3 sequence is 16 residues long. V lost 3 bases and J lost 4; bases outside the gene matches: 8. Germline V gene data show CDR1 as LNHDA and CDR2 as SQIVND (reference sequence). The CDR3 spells CASSIPRQGGTGELFF. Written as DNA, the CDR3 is TGTGCCAGTAGTATTCCCCGACAGGGTGGCACCGGGGAGCTGTTTTTT.

DNA for the CDR3: TGTGCCAGCAGTCCTTACAGGGGGTCCCGGAGGGAGACCCAGTACTTC. Translating gives CASSPYRGSRRETQYF. The chain recombines TRBV28 with TRBJ2-5; 8 bases line up with TRBD1. V was pared by 5 bases and J by 5 bases, with 13 bases of the junction left unmatched. Germline CDR1 is MDHEN and CDR2 is SYDVKM. This CDR3 is 16 amino acids long.

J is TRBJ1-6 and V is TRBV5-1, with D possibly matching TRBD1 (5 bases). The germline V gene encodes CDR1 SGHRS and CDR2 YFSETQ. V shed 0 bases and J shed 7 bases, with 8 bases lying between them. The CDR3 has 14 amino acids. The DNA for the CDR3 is TGCGCCAGCAGCTTGGGACAGCCCAATTCACCCCTCCACTTT. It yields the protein CASSLGQPNSPLHF.

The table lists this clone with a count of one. This CDR3 is CASSEHSGRSYEQYF. CDR3 in DNA: TGTGCCAGCAGTGAACATTCCGGGAGGTCCTACGAGCAGTACTTC. This chain links TRBV28 with TRBJ2-7; 7 bases are a match to TRBD2. From germline, CDR1 is MDHEN and CDR2 SYDVKM. Losses at the gene ends were 5 bases for V and 1 base for J; bases not matched to a gene: 8. The CDR3 has 15 residues.

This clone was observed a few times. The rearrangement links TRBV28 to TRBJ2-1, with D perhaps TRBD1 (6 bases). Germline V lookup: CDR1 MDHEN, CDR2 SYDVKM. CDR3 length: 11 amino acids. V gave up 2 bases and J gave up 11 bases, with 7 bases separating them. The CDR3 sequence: CASSLGGQQFF. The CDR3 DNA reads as TGTGCCAGCAGTTTAGGGGGCCAGCAGTTCTTC.

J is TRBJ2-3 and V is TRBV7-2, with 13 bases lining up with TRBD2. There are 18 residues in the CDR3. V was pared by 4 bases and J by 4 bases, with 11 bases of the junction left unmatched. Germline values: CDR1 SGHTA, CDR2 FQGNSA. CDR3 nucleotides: TGTGCCAGCAGCTCTCGCCGAACTAGCGGGAGGGAAGCAGATACGCAGTATTTT. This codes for CASSSRRTSGREADTQYF. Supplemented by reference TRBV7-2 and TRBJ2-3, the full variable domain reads GAGVSQSPSNKVTEKGKDVELRCDPISGHTALYWYRQSLGQGLEFLIYFQGNSAPDKSGLPSDRFSAERTGGSVSTLTIQRTQQEDSAVYLCASSSRRTSGREADTQYFGPGTRLTVL.

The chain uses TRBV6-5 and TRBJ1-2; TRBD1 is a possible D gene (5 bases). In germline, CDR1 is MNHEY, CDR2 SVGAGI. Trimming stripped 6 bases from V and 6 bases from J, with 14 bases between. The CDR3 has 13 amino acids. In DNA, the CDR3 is TGTGCCAGCAGCCCCGGCGGAGGGGATGGCTACACCTTC. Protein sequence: CASSPGGGDGYTF.

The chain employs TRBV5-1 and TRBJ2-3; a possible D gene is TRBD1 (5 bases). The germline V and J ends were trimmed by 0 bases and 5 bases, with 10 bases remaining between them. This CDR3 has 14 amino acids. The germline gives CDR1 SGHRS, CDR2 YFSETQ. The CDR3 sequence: CASSLAGLGDTQYF. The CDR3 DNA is TGCGCCAGCAGCTTGGCAGGGCTGGGAGATACGCAGTATTTT. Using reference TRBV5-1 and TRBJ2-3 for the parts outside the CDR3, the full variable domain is KAGVTQTPRYLIKTRGQQVTLSCSPISGHRSVSWYQQTPGQGLQFLFEYFSETQRNKGNFPGRFSGRQFSNSRSEMNVSTLELGDSALYLCASSLAGLGDTQYFGPGTRLTVL.

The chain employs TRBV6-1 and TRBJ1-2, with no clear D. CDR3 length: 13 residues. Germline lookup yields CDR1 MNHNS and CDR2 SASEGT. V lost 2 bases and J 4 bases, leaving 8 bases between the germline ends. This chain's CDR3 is CASSERVLYGYTF. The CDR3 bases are TGTGCCAGCAGTGAACGGGTTCTCTATGGCTACACCTTC.

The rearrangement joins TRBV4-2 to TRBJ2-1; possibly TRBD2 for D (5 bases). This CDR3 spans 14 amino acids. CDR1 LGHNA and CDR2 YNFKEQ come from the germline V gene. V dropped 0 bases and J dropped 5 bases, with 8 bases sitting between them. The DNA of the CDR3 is TGTGCCAGCAGCCAAGATAGAGCGGACAATGAGCAGTTCTTC. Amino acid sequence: CASSQDRADNEQFF.

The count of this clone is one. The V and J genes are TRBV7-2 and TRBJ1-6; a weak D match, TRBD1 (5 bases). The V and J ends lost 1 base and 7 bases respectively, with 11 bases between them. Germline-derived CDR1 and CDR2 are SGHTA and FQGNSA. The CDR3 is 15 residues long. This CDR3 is CASSLEAGWNSPLHF. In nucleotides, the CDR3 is TGTGCCAGCAGCTTAGAGGCAGGGTGGAATTCACCCCTCCACTTT.

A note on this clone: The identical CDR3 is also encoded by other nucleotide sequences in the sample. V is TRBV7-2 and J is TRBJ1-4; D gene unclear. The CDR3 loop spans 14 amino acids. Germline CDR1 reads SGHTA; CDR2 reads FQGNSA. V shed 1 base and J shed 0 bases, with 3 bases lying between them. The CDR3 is CASSLGATNEKLFF. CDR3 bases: TGTGCCAGCAGCTTAGGCGCAACTAATGAAAAACTGTTTTTT.

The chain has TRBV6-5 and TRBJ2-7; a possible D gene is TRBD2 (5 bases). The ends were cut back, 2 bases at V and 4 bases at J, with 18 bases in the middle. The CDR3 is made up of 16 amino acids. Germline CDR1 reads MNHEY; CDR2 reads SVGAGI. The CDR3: CASSYAARPGWYEQYF. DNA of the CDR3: TGTGCCAGCAGTTACGCCGCCAGGCCGGGGTGGTACGAGCAGTACTTC.

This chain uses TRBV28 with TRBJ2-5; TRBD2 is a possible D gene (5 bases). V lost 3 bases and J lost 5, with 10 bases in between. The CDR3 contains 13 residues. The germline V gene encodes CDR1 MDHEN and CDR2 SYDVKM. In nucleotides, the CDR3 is TGTGCCAGCAGTTTTGTCCGGAGGGAGACCCAGTACTTC. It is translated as CASSFVRRETQYF.

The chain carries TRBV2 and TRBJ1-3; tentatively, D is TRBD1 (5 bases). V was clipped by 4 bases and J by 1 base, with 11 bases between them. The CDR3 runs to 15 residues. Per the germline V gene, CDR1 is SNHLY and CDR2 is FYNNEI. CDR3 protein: CASSALKGSGNTIYF. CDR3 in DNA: TGTGCCAGCAGTGCTCTCAAGGGGTCTGGAAACACCATATATTTT.